This record covers a single T cell receptor (beta chain). As yet, its antigen is unknown. V lost 4 bases, J lost 0 bases, and 14 bases lay in between. The germline V gene has CDR1 SGDLS and CDR2 YYNGEE. The CDR3 covers 16 residues. Using immunoSEQ multiplex PCR, the repertoire was profiled, and TCRdb retains in-frame clones only, with some absent. The table includes some 86,000 clones, around 85% detected once. This specimen belongs to a study of OX40 agonist ivuxolimab in advanced cancers. Study context: Patients received ivuxolimab, an intravenous treatment, every 2 weeks at 0.01 to 10 mg/kg.

Findings and limits, study-wide: In general, CD8+ T cells held more expanded clones than CD4+ did, on average. In the 0.1-3.0 mg/kg groups, partial responders showed among the lowest expansion.

This chain links TRBV9 with TRBJ2-1; D is unclear. The receptor comes from an adult with an advanced solid tumor such as melanoma, head and neck, liver or kidney cancer. This sample comprised CD4+ or CD8+ T cells sorted from blood, obtained in a trial of the OX40 agonist ivuxolimab. The CDR3 nucleotides are TGTGCCAGCAGCTTCAGGACGGAGAGCTCCTACAATGAGCAGTTCTTC. Its protein is CASSFRTESSYNEQFF.